Below are 22 T cell receptor beta chains sequenced from a single sample in a study of vaccination effects on CD4 cells after COVID-19 (dated by TCRdb to the early 2020s). The library was prepared using the immunoSEQ multiplex PCR assay. This is the immuneACCESS table as TCRdb keeps it, with only in-frame sequences that have V and J called. A part of the clones is gone; compared with another copy, unresolved V genes explain less than half, and the rest is unexplained. This sample gives 25,000 to 35,000 clones in total; roughly four fifths of them show up just once. More than 14% of the sample goes to the ten largest clones. These receptors have no identified antigens. In the ViraFEST assay, PBMC were stimulated with viral peptide pools, and antigen-specific CD4+ T cell clonotypes were then identified by expansion using TCR sequencing. After approximately 11 days of culture, CD4+ T cells were isolated with the EasySep CD4+ T cell isolation kit. Each participant got two doses of an mRNA SARS-CoV-2 vaccine, either BNT162b2 or mRNA-1273.

Material: CD4+ T cells from PBMCs cultured with HCoV-229E spike peptides, obtained after COVID-19 vaccination. The cell subset or site label, read with the paper, signifies: HCoV-229E spike overlapping peptide pool stimulation. Receptor source: a human donor who received a COVID-19 vaccine.

The rearrangement joins TRBV11-2 to TRBJ2-1; D perhaps matches TRBD2 (6 bases). The germline V and J ends were trimmed by 4 bases and 9 bases, with 10 bases remaining between them. CDR1 is SGHAT, CDR2 FQNNGV, per germline. The CDR3 spans 12 residues. The CDR3 spells CASSSGVSEQFF. DNA for the CDR3: TGTGCCAGCAGCTCGGGGGTGAGTGAGCAGTTCTTC.

The rearrangement joins TRBV4-1 to TRBJ1-5; no clear D gene. Trimming left V 2 bases short and J 0 bases short, with 14 bases between. CDR3 length equals 17 residues. Per germline, CDR1 MGHRA and CDR2 YSYEKL. In DNA form, the CDR3 reads TGCGCCAGCAGCCAATGGGCGGCGGGCCTTAGCAATCAGCCCCAGCATTTT. This codes for CASSQWAAGLSNQPQHF.

This clone was found a few times. This sequence joins TRBV19 and TRBJ2-1; a possible D gene is TRBD2 (5 bases). Germline assignment: CDR1 LNHDA and CDR2 SQIVND (reference sequence). Deletions cut 5 bases from V and 9 bases from J, with 20 bases between. CDR3 length: 15 amino acids. In DNA, the CDR3 is TGTGCCAGTAGTCTCCCGGAACCTCTAGAGGGTGAGCAGTTCTTC. Amino acid sequence: CASSLPEPLEGEQFF.

The V call is TRBV27, the J call TRBJ2-5; unclear D gene. The V end was cut by 0 bases, the J end by 8 bases, with 16 bases between. Germline CDR1 is MNHEY and CDR2 is SMNVEV (reference sequence). The CDR3 is made up of 15 amino acids. CDR3 sequence reads: CASSLSSDEGRTQYF. For the CDR3, the DNA is TGTGCCAGCAGTTTATCGTCGGACGAAGGACGAACCCAGTACTTC.

The chain employs TRBV5-1 and TRBJ1-1, with D unresolved. This CDR3 spans 15 amino acids. Germline V CDR1 and CDR2: SGHRS, YFSETQ. V was cut by 2 bases and J by 0 bases, with 11 bases left in between. The CDR3 DNA sequence: TGCGCCAGCAGCTTAGAAACAGACATGAACACTGAAGCTTTCTTT. This gives the protein CASSLETDMNTEAFF.

This clone has a single count. The V and J genes are TRBV11-2 and TRBJ2-5; a weak D match, TRBD2 (7 bases). Germline V gene data show CDR1 as SGHAT and CDR2 as FQNNGV. This CDR3 spans 16 amino acids. V was trimmed by 5 bases and J by 4 bases, leaving 20 bases between them. The CDR3 sequence: CASSPLGGGARETQYF. DNA for the CDR3: TGTGCCAGCAGCCCCCTTGGAGGGGGGGCCAGAGAGACCCAGTACTTC.

The chain has TRBV12-3 or TRBV12-4 and TRBJ1-1, with D possibly matching TRBD1 (5 bases). CDR3 length equals 13 residues. Between the trimmed V and J ends, which lost 7 bases and 1 base, there was a span of 10 bases. As DNA, the CDR3 is TGTGCCAGCACTACGACAGAGAACACTGAAGCTTTCTTT. It encodes CASTTTENTEAFF.

As to this clone: Because the CDR3 is missing its conserved closing phenylalanine or tryptophan, this is likely a read error. It is unclear where the CDR3 begins or ends on the DNA, so no DNA is shown, and the CDR3 is as TCRdb lists it. The chain's CDR3 is CASSTQVDRDS. The chain carries TRBV19 and TRBJ2-7; TRBD1 reflects the table's D call only, with no check against the DNA. CDR1 is LNHDA and CDR2 is SQIVND in the germline V gene (reference sequence). Including both end residues, the CDR3 is 11 amino acids long.

The chain uses TRBV7-8 and TRBJ1-6; the match to TRBD1 covers 7 bases. V trimming: 7 bases; J trimming: 7 bases; junction bases outside the gene matches: 10. The CDR3 loop spans 15 amino acids. CDR1 and CDR2 (germline): SGHVS, FQNEAQ. The CDR3 protein is CASTRSGQENSPLHF. In DNA form, the CDR3 reads TGTGCCAGCACCCGAAGCGGACAGGAAAATTCACCCCTCCACTTT.

CDR3 sequence (DNA): TGTGCCTGGAGTGTTGAGCGGACAGTTGGAGGCTACACCTTC. Protein: CAWSVERTVGGYTF. V usage is TRBV30 and J usage is TRBJ1-2; TRBD1 is a possible D gene (6 bases). The CDR3 totals 14 residues. CDR1 and CDR2 from the germline V gene are GTSNPN and SVGIG (reference sequence). V lost 0 bases, J lost 8 bases, and 16 bases lay in between.

This clone was recorded once. In DNA form, the CDR3 reads TGTGCCAGTAGTACTATGGACAGGGGGCGCTTTGGGGCCAACGTCCTGACTTTC. It yields the protein CASSTMDRGRFGANVLTF. V and J are TRBV19 and TRBJ2-6; 11 bases are shared with TRBD1. After removal of 4 bases from V and 3 bases from J, the junction contained 8 bases not matched to a gene. This CDR3 comprises 18 residues. Germline CDR1 LNHDA, CDR2 SQIVND (reference sequence).

This clone was seen just once. V usage is TRBV6-5 and J usage is TRBJ2-6; tentatively, D is TRBD1 or TRBD2 (5 bases each). Germline V gene data show CDR1 as MNHEY and CDR2 as SVGAGI. This CDR3 is built from 15 residues. V was clipped by 6 bases and J by 1 base, with 10 bases between them. CDR3: CASRNGGSGANVLTF. CDR3 DNA sequence: TGTGCCAGCAGGAATGGGGGTTCTGGGGCCAACGTCCTGACTTTC.

This clone was recorded only once. The chain recombines TRBV5-5 with TRBJ1-1; D perhaps matches TRBD1 (6 bases). The germline gives CDR1 SGHKS, CDR2 YYEKEE (reference sequence). The CDR3 spans 15 residues. Trimming cost V 2 bases and J 4 bases, with 15 bases left between them. CDR3 nucleotide sequence: TGTGCCAGCAGCTTTGTCAGGGGTCTTTTCACTGAAGCTTTCTTT. This codes for CASSFVRGLFTEAFF.

This chain joins TRBV18 and TRBJ1-2; 7 positions match TRBD1. This CDR3 has 16 amino acids. The trim removed 3 bases at V and 5 bases at J, leaving 12 bases unmatched. Germline loops: CDR1 KGHSH, CDR2 LQKENI. CDR3 DNA: TGTGCCAGCTCACCGTCCACAGGGGAAAGGGGTTATGGCTACACCTTC. Its protein is CASSPSTGERGYGYTF.

As DNA, the CDR3 is TGTGCCAGTAGTATATTTGGGCGGGAAGAGACCCAGTACTTC. Its translation: CASSIFGREETQYF. The V gene is TRBV19, the J gene TRBJ2-5, with a weak D call TRBD2 (5 bases). The CDR3 contains 14 residues. The V gene's germline CDR1 is LNHDA and CDR2 SQIVND (reference sequence). Trimming removed 2 bases at V and 3 bases at J, with 10 bases between.

This clone was detected only once. The chain is built from TRBV27 and TRBJ2-1; possibly TRBD2 for D (5 bases). The length of the CDR3 is 13 residues. V was trimmed by 5 bases and J by 8 bases, leaving 13 bases between them. CDR1 MNHEY and CDR2 SMNVEV come from the germline V gene (reference sequence). The CDR3 region is CASSPRRRDEQFF. CDR3 sequence (DNA): TGTGCCAGCAGTCCCCGGAGGCGGGATGAGCAGTTCTTC.

The chain has TRBV29-1 and TRBJ2-3; weak D call: TRBD1 (6 bases). The CDR3 is 12 residues long. Germline CDR1 SQVTM, CDR2 ANQGSEA. Trimming removed 3 bases from V and 4 bases from J, with 8 bases in between. The CDR3 DNA follows: TGCAGCGTTGAGTGGGGGCCAGATACGCAGTATTTT. It codes for CSVEWGPDTQYF.

CDR3 in amino acids: CASSLPRGTGVYEQYF. The CDR3 nucleotides read TGTGCCAGCAGCTTACCTCGGGGGACAGGGGTCTACGAGCAGTACTTC. The chain couples TRBV7-8 to TRBJ2-7; 10 bases line up with TRBD1. The CDR3 has 16 residues. Looked up from germline, CDR1 is SGHVS and CDR2 is FQNEAQ. V shed 2 bases and J 3 bases; nucleotides not matched to a gene: 7.

On this clone: One junction end does not reproduce the germline sequence, and a read error may be involved. The V and J genes are TRBV7-9 and TRBJ2-1; D gene unclear. The CDR3 covers 12 residues. Per germline, CDR1 SEHNR and CDR2 FQNEAQ (reference sequence). The CDR3 here is CASSIRAAAILF. CDR3 bases: TGTGCCAGCAGTATAAGGGCCGCGGCAATCCTCTTC.

By sample fraction, this clone is medium-sized. The V call is TRBV6-5, the J call TRBJ1-6; perhaps TRBD1 as D (5 bases). In germline, CDR1 is MNHEY, CDR2 SVGAGI. This CDR3 region has 15 residues. The V end was cut by 0 bases, the J end by 9 bases, with 12 bases between. For the CDR3, the DNA is TGTGCCAGCAGTTACTCGGAGGGCGGGGGTTCACCCCTCCACTTT. This translates into CASSYSEGGGSPLHF.

The V gene is TRBV19, the J gene TRBJ1-5; weak D call: TRBD1 (6 bases). Germline lookup yields CDR1 LNHDA and CDR2 SQIVND (reference sequence). This CDR3 is 16 amino acids long. Trimming stripped 3 bases from V and 5 bases from J, with 17 bases between. This CDR3 reads CASSISGPGGYQPQHF. The CDR3 DNA sequence: TGTGCCAGTAGTATTTCCGGGCCGGGGGGCTATCAGCCCCAGCATTTT.

The chain carries TRBV27 and TRBJ2-1, with D hard to call. V lost 6 bases, J lost 5 bases, and 11 bases lay in between. CDR1 is MNHEY, CDR2 SMNVEV, per germline (reference sequence). The CDR3 loop spans 13 amino acids. As DNA, the CDR3 is TGTGCCAGCAGGTCGGGTCTAGACAATGAGCAGTTCTTC. It codes for CASRSGLDNEQFF.